The rows below give T cell receptor beta chains drawn from one sample of a study of blood T cell repertoires in COVID-19. Repertoires were generated with immunoSEQ multiplex PCR, while TCRdb's copy carries only in-frame clones and drops some. The table has about 170,000 clones, about 86% seen once. Material: peripheral blood. The receptors were sampled from a man between 70 and 80 years old with active or convalescent COVID-19. Each CDR3 is given with its conserved first and last residue. D genes are given only for firm matches. The listing skips clone size in some rows; elsewhere it reads once, few, many or a size class.

v_gene	d_gene	abundance	j_gene	CDR3nt	CDR3aa
TRBV6-2/TRBV6-3	.	.	TRBJ1-2	TGTGCCAGCAGTTACTCAGGGGCCTGGGGCTACACCTTC	CASSYSGAWGYTF
TRBV3-1/TRBV3-2	.	.	TRBJ1-6	TGTGCCAGCAGCCAAGAATCAATGCCCCTCCACTTT	CASSQESMPLHF
TRBV3-1/TRBV3-2	.	once	TRBJ1-2	TGTGCCAGCAGCCAGAGAGGCAGGGTGAACTATGGCTACACCTTC	CASSQRGRVNYGYTF
TRBV18	.	.	TRBJ2-3	TGTGCCAGCTCACCACTCCCCGAGAAGGATACGCAGTATTTT	CASSPLPEKDTQYF
TRBV5-1	TRBD2	.	TRBJ2-1	TGCGCCAGCAGCTGGTGGGGTAGCGGGAGAACCAGGACCTACAATGAGCAGTTCTTC	CASSWWGSGRTRTYNEQFF
TRBV12-3/TRBV12-4	TRBD1	.	TRBJ1-2	TGTGCCAGCGCCAGGGGGAACTATGGCTACACCTTC	CASARGNYGYTF
TRBV5-1	TRBD1	.	TRBJ1-6	TGCGCCAGCAGCACCGGACAGGGGTTTGATTCACCCCTCCACTTT	CASSTGQGFDSPLHF
TRBV5-5	TRBD1	.	TRBJ1-5	TGTGCCAGCAGCTTGGTCCGGGACAGAAAAACTAATCTGCCGGCGTCCCAGCATTTT	CASSLVRDRKTNLPASQHF
TRBV4-1	TRBD1	few	TRBJ2-7	TGCGCCAGCAGCTCGACAGGGTCTTGGAGCGAGCAGTACTTC	CASSSTGSWSEQYF
TRBV19	TRBD1	.	TRBJ1-2	TGTGCCAGTAGCGGGACAGGTCCCTTCGGCTACACCTTC	CASSGTGPFGYTF
TRBV7-8	TRBD1	.	TRBJ2-7	TGTGCCAGCAGCCTAGAAGGGACAGGGCTCTACGAGCAGTACTTC	CASSLEGTGLYEQYF
TRBV12-3/TRBV12-4	.	.	TRBJ2-2	TGTGCCAGCAGTTTTTTAAGCGCCGGGGAGCTGTTTTTT	CASSFLSAGELFF
TRBV5-1	.	few	TRBJ1-1	TGCGCCAGCAGCCCCTGGACAGCAATGAACACTGAAGCTTTCTTT	CASSPWTAMNTEAFF
TRBV18	.	.	TRBJ1-2	TGTGCCAGCTCACCGGGCAGTAACTATGGCTACACCTTC	CASSPGSNYGYTF
TRBV5-3	TRBD1	.	TRBJ2-2	TGTGCCAGAAGCCCGATCGACAGGGGCACCGGGGAGCTGTTTTTT	CARSPIDRGTGELFF
TRBV6-2/TRBV6-3	.	once	TRBJ2-7	TGTGCCAGCAGCCACCCCCAAAAACAGGGTGCTGGGGGCGAGCAGTACTTC	CASSHPQKQGAGGEQYF
TRBV5-1	.	.	TRBJ1-2	TGCGCCAGCAGCTTGGTGTCACCGCGGTATGGCTACACCTTC	CASSLVSPRYGYTF
TRBV7-2	.	.	TRBJ1-5	TGTGCCAGCAGCTTAGGGGGGGTATACAATCAGCCCCAGCATTTT	CASSLGGVYNQPQHF
TRBV5-1	.	.	TRBJ2-3	TGCGCCAGCAGCTTCGACCGGGAGGATACGCAGTATTTT	CASSFDREDTQYF
TRBV25-1	.	.	TRBJ1-3	TGTGCCAGCAGTGACCAGGAAGGGAGGACTGGAAACACCATATATTTT	CASSDQEGRTGNTIYF
TRBV5-1	TRBD1	.	TRBJ2-1	TGCGCCAGCAGCTTGGGGACAGGGGGCAATGAGCAGTTCTTC	CASSLGTGGNEQFF
TRBV6-2/TRBV6-3	.	.	TRBJ2-7	TGTGCCAGCATCCCAAGCAGGGGTAGATCCTACGAGCAGTACTTC	CASIPSRGRSYEQYF
TRBV2	.	.	TRBJ1-1	TGTGCCAGCAGCTACAGGGAATTCAACACTGAAGCTTTCTTT	CASSYREFNTEAFF
TRBV5-1	TRBD1	once	TRBJ1-5	TGCGCCAGCAGCTTGGATGGGACAGGGAACAATCAGCCCCAGCATTTT	CASSLDGTGNNQPQHF
TRBV5-1	.	.	TRBJ2-7	TGCGCCAGCAGCCCTCCTCTTGACGGGGAAGAGCAGTACTTC	CASSPPLDGEEQYF
TRBV6-5	.	.	TRBJ2-7	TGTGCCAGCAGAAAAATAGGACTCCTCTACGAGCAGTACTTC	CASRKIGLLYEQYF
TRBV6-2/TRBV6-3	TRBD1	.	TRBJ2-7	TGTGCCAGCAGTTTGACAGGGGGAAGCGAGCAGTACTTC	CASSLTGGSEQYF
TRBV6-5	TRBD1	.	TRBJ2-1	TGTGCCAGCAGGGACGGACAGGTCAACTACAATGAGCAGTTCTTC	CASRDGQVNYNEQFF
TRBV7-9	.	.	TRBJ2-7	TGTGCCAGCAGCTTAGCTAACAGGGACTCCTACGAGCAGTACTTC	CASSLANRDSYEQYF